This T cell receptor (beta chain) was sequenced during a study of T cells in Graves' hyperthyroidism and ophthalmopathy. The investigators amplified TCR beta CDR3 regions from RNA transcripts. The primer set for the first-round RT-PCR of the TCR CDR3 was HTBI. TCRdb reprocessed the multiplex PCR reads via MiXCR and lists one record per CDR3 protein. The table lists hundreds of thousands of distinct CDR3 sequences, 30% to 40% of them singletons, with around 30% in the top ten. Germline CDR1 and CDR2: KGHDR and SFDVKD. The CDR3 length is 13 residues. The V gene lost 3 bases and the J gene lost 5 bases, with 9 bases spanning the gap. The study, taken as a whole, reports: Most expanded thyroid clonotypes above 0.001 recurred in blood.

This clonotype appeared many times. Antigen unknown. Sequenced sample: blood. The TCR originated in a woman aged 40 to 50 with Graves' hyperthyroidism. V gene TRBV24-1 combines with J gene TRBJ2-5; D not certain. The CDR3 bases are TGTGCCACCAGTGATCCTACCCCGGAGACCCAGTACTTC. Translation gives CATSDPTPETQYF.